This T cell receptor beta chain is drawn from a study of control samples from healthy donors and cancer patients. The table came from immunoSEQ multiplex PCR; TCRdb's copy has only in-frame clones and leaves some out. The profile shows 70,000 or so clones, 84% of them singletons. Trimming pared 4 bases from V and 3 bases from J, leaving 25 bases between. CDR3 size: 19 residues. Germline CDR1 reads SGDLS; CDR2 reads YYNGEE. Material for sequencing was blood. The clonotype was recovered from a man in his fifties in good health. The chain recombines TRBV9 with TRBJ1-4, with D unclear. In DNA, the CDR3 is TGTGCCAGCAGCCCTTGGCCCTCCTTCGGGGATCTGGCTAATGAAAAACTGTTTTTT. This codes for CASSPWPSFGDLANEKLFF.